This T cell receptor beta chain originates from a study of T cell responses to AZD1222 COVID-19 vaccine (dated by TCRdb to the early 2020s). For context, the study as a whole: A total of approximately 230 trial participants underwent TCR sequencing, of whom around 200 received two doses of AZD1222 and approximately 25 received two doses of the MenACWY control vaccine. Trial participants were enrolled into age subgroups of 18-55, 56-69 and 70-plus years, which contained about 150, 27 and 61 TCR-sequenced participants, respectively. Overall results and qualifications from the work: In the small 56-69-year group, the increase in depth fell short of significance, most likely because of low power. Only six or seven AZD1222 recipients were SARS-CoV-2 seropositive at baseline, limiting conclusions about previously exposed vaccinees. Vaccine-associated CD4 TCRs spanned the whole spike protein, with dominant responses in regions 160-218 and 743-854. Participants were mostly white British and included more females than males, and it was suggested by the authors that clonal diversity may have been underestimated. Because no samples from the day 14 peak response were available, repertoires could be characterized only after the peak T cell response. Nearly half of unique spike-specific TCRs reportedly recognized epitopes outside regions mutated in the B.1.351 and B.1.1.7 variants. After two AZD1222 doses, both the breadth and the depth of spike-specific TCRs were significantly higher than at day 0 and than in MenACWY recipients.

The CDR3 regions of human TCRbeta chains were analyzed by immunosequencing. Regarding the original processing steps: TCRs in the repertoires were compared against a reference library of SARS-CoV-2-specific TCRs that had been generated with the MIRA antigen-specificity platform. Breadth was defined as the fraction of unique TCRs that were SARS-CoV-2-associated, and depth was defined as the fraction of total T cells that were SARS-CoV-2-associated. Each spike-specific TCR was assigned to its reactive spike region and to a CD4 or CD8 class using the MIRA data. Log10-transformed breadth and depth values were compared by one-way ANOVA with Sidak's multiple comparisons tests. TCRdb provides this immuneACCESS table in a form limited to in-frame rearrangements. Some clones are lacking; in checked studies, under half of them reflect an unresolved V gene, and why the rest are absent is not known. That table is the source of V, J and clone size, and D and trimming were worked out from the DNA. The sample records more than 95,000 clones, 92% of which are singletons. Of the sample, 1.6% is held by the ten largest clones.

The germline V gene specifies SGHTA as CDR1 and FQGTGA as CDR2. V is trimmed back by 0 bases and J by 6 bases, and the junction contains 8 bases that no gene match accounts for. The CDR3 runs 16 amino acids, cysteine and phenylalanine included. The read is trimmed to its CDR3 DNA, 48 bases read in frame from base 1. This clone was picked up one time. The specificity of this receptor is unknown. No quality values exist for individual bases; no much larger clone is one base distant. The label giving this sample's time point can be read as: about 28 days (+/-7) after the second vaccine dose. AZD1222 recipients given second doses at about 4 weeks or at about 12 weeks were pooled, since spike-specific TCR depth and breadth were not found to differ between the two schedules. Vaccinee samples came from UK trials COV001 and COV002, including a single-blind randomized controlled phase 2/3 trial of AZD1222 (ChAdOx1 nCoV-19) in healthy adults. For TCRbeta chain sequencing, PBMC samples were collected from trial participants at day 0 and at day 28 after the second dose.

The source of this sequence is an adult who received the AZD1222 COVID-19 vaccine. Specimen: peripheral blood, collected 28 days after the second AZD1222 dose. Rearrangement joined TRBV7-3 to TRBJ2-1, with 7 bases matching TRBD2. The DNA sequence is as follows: TGTGCCAGCAGCTTAACACGGCTAGCGGCTCCCAATGAGCAGTTCTTC. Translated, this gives CASSLTRLAAPNEQFF.